The rows below give T cell receptor beta chains drawn from one sample of a study of post-analysis software for immune sequencing data. A single record per CDR3 protein comes from TCRdb applying MiXCR to the PCR reads. Here the sample spans over 700,000 distinct CDR3 sequences, about 27% being singletons. Source material: blood. The receptors stem from a girl aged 5-17 years with multiple sclerosis. Each CDR3 is given with its conserved first and last residue. A D gene is named only where the DNA matches it firmly. A clone size is listed for some rows: how often the clone was seen (once, few, many), or a class if it is expanded.

j_gene	d_gene	abundance	v_gene	CDR3aa	CDR3nt
TRBJ2-3	NA	few	TRBV15	CATSTQAANTQYF	TGTGCCACCAGCACGCAAGCGGCGAATACGCAGTATTTT
TRBJ1-2	NA	NA	TRBV2	CASSVLVQSYGYTF	TGTGCCAGCAGTGTATTAGTTCAGAGCTATGGCTACACCTTC
TRBJ2-4	NA	many	TRBV20-1	CSARDKIAKNIQYF	TGCAGTGCTAGAGACAAGATAGCCAAAAACATTCAGTACTTC
TRBJ2-1	NA	NA	TRBV20-1	CSAYGPIEQFF	TGCAGTGCTTACGGGCCCATTGAGCAGTTCTTC
TRBJ2-1	NA	NA	TRBV7-2	CASSFKSGRGNEQFF	TGTGCCAGCAGCTTCAAGTCCGGACGGGGGAATGAGCAGTTCTTC
TRBJ1-1	NA	NA	TRBV6-5	CASSYGGLHTEAFF	TGTGCCAGCAGTTACGGGGGGCTCCACACTGAAGCTTTCTTT
TRBJ2-7	TRBD2	few	TRBV7-2	CASSGASGAYEQYF	TGTGCCAGCAGTGGGGCTAGCGGCGCCTACGAGCAGTACTTC
TRBJ2-5	NA	many	TRBV20-1	CSARPIIRDAETQYF	TGCAGTGCTAGACCCATCATCCGGGACGCCGAGACCCAGTACTTC
TRBJ2-4	TRBD1	NA	TRBV4-3	CASSQALRTGRENIQYF	TGCGCCAGCAGCCAAGCTCTCCGGACAGGGCGGGAAAACATTCAGTACTTC
TRBJ1-5	NA	NA	TRBV12-3/TRBV12-4	CASSSGTRRGNQPQHF	TGTGCCAGCAGTTCGGGGACAAGGCGAGGTAATCAGCCCCAGCATTTT
TRBJ2-7	TRBD1	few	TRBV7-9	CASSPGTEPEQYF	TGTGCCAGCAGCCCTGGGACAGAACCCGAGCAGTACTTC
TRBJ1-6	NA	NA	TRBV18	CASSPGQPSNSPLHF	TGTGCCAGCTCACCGGGCCAGCCTTCTAATTCACCCCTCCACTTT
TRBJ2-1	NA	NA	TRBV6-5	CASSFDREQFF	TGTGCCAGCAGTTTTGACAGGGAGCAGTTCTTC
TRBJ2-1	TRBD2	few	TRBV12-3/TRBV12-4	CASSFGGTSVYFKFF	TGTGCCAGCAGTTTTGGAGGGACTAGCGTTTACTTCAAGTTCTTC
TRBJ2-4	TRBD1	NA	TRBV7-9	CASSSRTGAYQAKNIQYF	TGTGCCAGCAGCTCAAGAACAGGGGCCTACCAGGCCAAAAACATTCAGTACTTC
TRBJ2-6	TRBD2	NA	TRBV6-2/TRBV6-3	CASSLTSLVSGANVLTF	TGTGCCAGCAGTTTGACTAGCCTGGTCTCTGGGGCCAACGTCCTGACTTTC
TRBJ2-7	TRBD2	few	TRBV12-3/TRBV12-4	CASSRPSGSEQYF	TGTGCCAGCAGTCGACCTAGCGGAAGCGAGCAGTACTTC
TRBJ2-1	NA	few	TRBV9	CASSVEGRRSSYNEQFF	TGTGCCAGCAGCGTAGAAGGGCGCCGAAGCTCCTACAATGAGCAGTTCTTC
TRBJ2-1	TRBD1	NA	TRBV20-1	CSARPGQGLGEQFF	TGCAGTGCTAGACCGGGACAGGGGCTAGGTGAGCAGTTCTTC
TRBJ1-2	NA	few	TRBV6-1	CASSVAGLPNGYTF	TGTGCCAGCAGTGTGGCGGGGCTGCCCAACGGCTACACCTTC
TRBJ2-1	NA	few	TRBV10-3	CAITEWGETSEQFF	TGTGCCATCACAGAGTGGGGGGAGACTAGTGAGCAGTTCTTC
TRBJ2-3	TRBD2	many	TRBV6-5	CASSRRLAGDTDTQYF	TGTGCCAGCAGTCGGCGACTAGCGGGAGACACAGATACGCAGTATTTT
TRBJ2-3	NA	NA	TRBV28	CASSLPVADTQYF	TGTGCCAGCAGTTTACCCGTTGCAGATACGCAGTATTTT
TRBJ2-7	NA	NA	TRBV7-9	CASSPRQSAVPSYEQYF	TGTGCCAGCAGCCCGAGACAGTCCGCAGTCCCATCCTACGAGCAGTACTTC
TRBJ2-1	NA	NA	TRBV12-5	CASGLVLTSRGNEQFF	TGTGCTAGTGGTTTGGTACTGACTAGTCGGGGCAATGAGCAGTTCTTC
TRBJ1-2	NA	NA	TRBV10-3	CAISESTQGVYGYTF	TGTGCCATCAGTGAGTCGACTCAGGGTGTCTATGGCTACACCTTC
TRBJ2-1	NA	many	TRBV11-2	CASSLGQTINEQFF	TGTGCCAGCAGCTTAGGACAGACTATTAATGAGCAGTTCTTC
TRBJ2-2	NA	NA	TRBV11-2	CATRVTFANTGELFF	TGTGCCACCCGAGTGACCTTCGCGAACACCGGGGAGCTGTTTTTT
TRBJ2-5	NA	few	TRBV9	CASSVGSLETQYF	TGTGCCAGCAGCGTAGGGAGCTTGGAGACCCAGTACTTC
TRBJ2-7	NA	NA	TRBV20-1	CSATRSTFGWNEQYF	TGCAGTGCTACCCGAAGTACCTTCGGATGGAATGAGCAGTACTTC
TRBJ1-5	TRBD1	few	TRBV7-2	CASSWTGAENQPQHF	TGTGCCAGCAGCTGGACAGGGGCAGAAAATCAGCCCCAGCATTTT
TRBJ1-5	NA	few	TRBV5-8	CASSLVFQPQHF	TGTGCCAGCAGCCTGGTGTTTCAGCCCCAGCATTTT
TRBJ2-6	NA	few	TRBV9	CASSVGMGAGANVLTF	TGTGCCAGCAGCGTAGGTATGGGCGCTGGGGCCAACGTCCTGACTTTC